One T cell receptor (beta chain) is described in this entry. Per the original data handling: Estimation of nucleated cell counts relied on the amplification of reference gene primers. Sequenced by immunoSEQ multiplex PCR; TCRdb stores in-frame clones only, minus some. V and J calls and clone size are copied from that table; D and trimming were computed from the DNA. The sample contains about 180,000 clones, about 86% of which appear only once. Trimming shortened V by 2 bases and J by 6 bases, and 17 bases separated the two germline ends. The CDR3 is 15 amino acids. Per the germline V gene, CDR1 is SGDLS and CDR2 is YYNGEE. These data belong to a study of blood T cell repertoires in COVID-19. At the level of the study: Specimens from acute and convalescent COVID-19 originated in the United States, Italy and Spain. PBMCs, B-cell-depleted T cells, or T cells provided the cDNA or gDNA that made up the material.

The source material was peripheral blood. V usage is TRBV9 and J usage is TRBJ1-1, with D possibly being TRBD1 (6 bases). This clonotype originated in a man between 65 and 85 years old with active or convalescent COVID-19. CDR3 DNA sequence: TGTGCCAGCAGCGTGGTGTCAGGGGCGACGCCTGAAGCTTTCTTT. This translates into CASSVVSGATPEAFF.